This is a list of T cell receptor beta chains from one sample in a study of T-cell reconstitution after alpha-beta-depleted transplantation in children. TCRdb itself ran the PCR reads through MiXCR, one entry per CDR3 protein. The sample has tens of thousands of distinct CDR3 sequences; 5.8% are singletons. Sequencing was performed on PBMCs, mostly from graft donor cells, taken 60 days after TCRalphabeta/CD19-depleted stem cell transplant. Receptor source: a female patient between 2 and 15 years old who had a stem cell transplant for aplastic anemia, so the T cells may come from the graft donor. The CDR3 runs from the conserved cysteine through the conserved F or W. D genes are given only for firm matches. Rows may omit the clone size; those that give it use once, few, many or a size class.

CDR3: CASSSDTSTDTQYF
DNA: TGTGCCAGCAGTTCCGACACTAGCACAGATACGCAGTATTTT
size: many
D: NA
V: TRBV28
J: TRBJ2-3

CDR3: CASSYGTRDLTYEQYF
DNA: TGTGCCAGCAGTTATGGTACTCGCGATCTCACCTACGAGCAGTACTTC
size: few
D: NA
V: TRBV28
J: TRBJ2-7

CDR3: CASSLNTGEETQYF
DNA: TGCGCCAGCAGCTTGAACACAGGAGAAGAGACCCAGTACTTC
size: many
D: NA
V: TRBV5-1
J: TRBJ2-5

CDR3: CASAAGSTDTQYF
DNA: TGTGCCAGCGCTGCGGGTAGCACAGATACGCAGTATTTT
size: many
D: NA
V: TRBV6-5
J: TRBJ2-3

CDR3: CASSLERGSTDTQYF
DNA: TGCGCCAGCAGCTTGGAGCGGGGTAGCACAGATACGCAGTATTTT
size: many
D: TRBD2
V: TRBV5-1
J: TRBJ2-3

CDR3: CASSLGQPNSPLHF
DNA: TGTGCCAGCAGCTTGGGACAGCCGAATTCACCCCTCCACTTT
size: many
D: TRBD1
V: TRBV11-2
J: TRBJ1-6

CDR3: CSARDRLGGKASGSSRGQFF
DNA: TGCAGTGCTAGAGATCGTCTGGGGGGAAAAGCTAGCGGGAGTTCCCGGGGGCAGTTCTTC
size: many
D: TRBD2
V: TRBV20-1
J: TRBJ2-1

CDR3: CASSFLPGPGYEQYF
DNA: TGTGCCAGCAGCTTCCTTCCCGGGCCAGGCTACGAGCAGTACTTC
size: NA
D: NA
V: TRBV5-6
J: TRBJ2-7

CDR3: CASSPQGAANEKLFF
DNA: TGTGCCAGCAGCCCACAGGGCGCAGCTAATGAAAAACTGTTTTTT
size: few
D: NA
V: TRBV7-9
J: TRBJ1-4

CDR3: CAISALDTQYF
DNA: TGTGCCATCAGCGCCCTAGATACGCAGTATTTT
size: many
D: NA
V: TRBV10-3
J: TRBJ2-3

CDR3: CASTLRPARGNSPLHF
DNA: TGTGCCAGCACCTTACGGCCGGCCAGGGGGAATTCACCCCTCCACTTT
size: NA
D: TRBD1
V: TRBV13
J: TRBJ1-6

CDR3: CSVKPGFPRTDTQYF
DNA: TGCAGCGTCAAACCCGGATTCCCGCGCACAGATACGCAGTATTTT
size: many
D: NA
V: TRBV29-1
J: TRBJ2-3

CDR3: CASSGGREVIRGETQYF
DNA: TGTGCCAGCAGCGGAGGGAGGGAGGTGATTAGGGGAGAGACCCAGTACTTC
size: many
D: TRBD2
V: TRBV9
J: TRBJ2-5

CDR3: CASSEAGDEQYF
DNA: TGTGCCAGCAGTGAAGCCGGTGACGAGCAGTACTTC
size: few
D: NA
V: TRBV2
J: TRBJ2-7

CDR3: CASSPSGGLTDTQYF
DNA: TGTGCCAGTAGTCCATCCGGAGGGTTAACAGATACGCAGTATTTT
size: many
D: NA
V: TRBV19
J: TRBJ2-3

CDR3: CASSFGTSLETQYF
DNA: TGCGCCAGCAGCTTTGGGACTTCCCTTGAGACCCAGTACTTC
size: many
D: NA
V: TRBV5-1
J: TRBJ2-5

CDR3: CASRFSGGAQETQYF
DNA: TGTGCCAGCAGGTTTAGCGGGGGGGCCCAAGAGACCCAGTACTTC
size: many
D: TRBD2
V: TRBV6-6
J: TRBJ2-5

CDR3: CASSSPLGQEETEQYF
DNA: TGTGCCAGCAGCTCACCTTTGGGGCAGGAAGAGACGGAGCAGTACTTC
size: many
D: NA
V: TRBV7-2
J: TRBJ2-7

CDR3: CASSFGRAPQHF
DNA: TGTGCCAGCAGTTTCGGTAGGGCGCCCCAGCATTTT
size: many
D: NA
V: TRBV28
J: TRBJ1-5

CDR3: CASTGQASGANVLTF
DNA: TGCGCCAGCACGGGACAAGCCTCTGGGGCCAACGTCCTGACTTTC
size: many
D: NA
V: TRBV5-1
J: TRBJ2-6

CDR3: CASSFRGNQPQHF
DNA: TGTGCCAGCAGTTTCAGGGGCAATCAGCCCCAGCATTTT
size: many
D: NA
V: TRBV27
J: TRBJ1-5

CDR3: CASSPGGADNEKLFF
DNA: TGTGCCAGCAGCCCAGGGGGCGCGGATAATGAAAAACTGTTTTTT
size: many
D: TRBD1
V: TRBV12-3/TRBV12-4
J: TRBJ1-4

CDR3: CASSLGTSNHEQYF
DNA: TGTGCCAGCAGCTTAGGGACTAGCAACCACGAGCAGTACTTC
size: NA
D: TRBD2
V: TRBV7-2
J: TRBJ2-7

CDR3: CASSLGAPGAGRTF
DNA: TGTGCCAGCAGCTTGGGGGCGCCGGGTGCTGGCAGGACTTTC
size: many
D: NA
V: TRBV5-5
J: TRBJ2-6

CDR3: CASSVGAARYGYTF
DNA: TGTGCCAGCAGCGTAGGGGCGGCCCGCTATGGCTACACCTTC
size: many
D: NA
V: TRBV9
J: TRBJ1-2

CDR3: CASSLVRREQYF
DNA: TGTGCCAGCAGCTTAGTTCGTCGCGAGCAGTACTTC
size: many
D: NA
V: TRBV7-2
J: TRBJ2-7

CDR3: CASSFPGRETQYF
DNA: TGCGCCAGCAGCTTTCCGGGACGAGAGACCCAGTACTTC
size: many
D: NA
V: TRBV5-1
J: TRBJ2-5

CDR3: CASSMWGSFYNEQFF
DNA: TGTGCCAGCAGCATGTGGGGGAGTTTCTACAATGAGCAGTTCTTC
size: many
D: NA
V: TRBV7-9
J: TRBJ2-1

CDR3: CASSFGASGTEAFF
DNA: TGCGCCAGCAGCTTTGGGGCCAGTGGCACTGAAGCTTTCTTT
size: many
D: NA
V: TRBV5-1
J: TRBJ1-1

CDR3: CASRKQGLKTEAFF
DNA: TGTGCCAGCAGAAAACAGGGACTAAAGACTGAAGCTTTCTTT
size: many
D: NA
V: TRBV11-2
J: TRBJ1-1

CDR3: CASSIFTDTQYF
DNA: TGCGCCAGCAGCATTTTCACAGATACGCAGTATTTT
size: few
D: NA
V: TRBV5-1
J: TRBJ2-3

CDR3: CSVEVEGLGTQYF
DNA: TGCAGCGTTGAAGTTGAAGGGTTGGGTACGCAGTATTTT
size: many
D: NA
V: TRBV29-1
J: TRBJ2-3

CDR3: CASRKGAGATYNEQFF
DNA: TGCGCCAGCAGAAAGGGAGCAGGCGCTACCTACAATGAGCAGTTCTTC
size: many
D: NA
V: TRBV5-1
J: TRBJ2-1

CDR3: CSASLAGGAKSTQYF
DNA: TGCAGTGCTAGCCTAGCGGGAGGGGCAAAATCGACCCAGTACTTC
size: many
D: TRBD2
V: TRBV20-1
J: TRBJ2-5

CDR3: CASSLLAGTEAFF
DNA: TGTGCCAGCAGTTTATTGGCGGGTACTGAAGCTTTCTTT
size: NA
D: NA
V: TRBV12-3/TRBV12-4
J: TRBJ1-1

CDR3: CSARGGRAYNEQFF
DNA: TGCAGTGCTAGAGGCGGGAGGGCCTACAATGAGCAGTTCTTC
size: many
D: TRBD2
V: TRBV20-1
J: TRBJ2-1

CDR3: CASSQDPRSPSLNYGYTF
DNA: TGCGCCAGCAGCCAAGACCCTCGGTCGCCAAGCCTAAACTATGGCTACACCTTC
size: few
D: NA
V: TRBV4-1
J: TRBJ1-2

CDR3: CASSLAETRQNNEQFF
DNA: TGTGCCAGCAGCTTGGCGGAAACCCGGCAAAACAATGAGCAGTTCTTC
size: many
D: NA
V: TRBV7-9
J: TRBJ2-1

CDR3: CSVDTLSWGQFF
DNA: TGCAGCGTTGACACCCTCAGTTGGGGGCAGTTCTTC
size: few
D: NA
V: TRBV29-1
J: TRBJ2-1

CDR3: CATSRSSGTGTYEQYF
DNA: TGTGCCACCAGCAGATCGTCCGGGACAGGGACCTACGAGCAGTACTTC
size: many
D: TRBD1
V: TRBV15
J: TRBJ2-7

CDR3: CASSRPRGRTNTGELFF
DNA: TGTGCCAGCAGCCGACCGCGGGGCCGAACGAACACCGGGGAGCTGTTTTTT
size: few
D: NA
V: TRBV28
J: TRBJ2-2

CDR3: CASSLRTGASNQPQHF
DNA: TGTGCCAGCAGTTTAAGGACAGGGGCGAGCAATCAGCCCCAGCATTTT
size: many
D: TRBD1
V: TRBV12-3/TRBV12-4
J: TRBJ1-5

CDR3: CASSLPRRTEGNTYEQYF
DNA: TGTGCCAGCAGCTTACCCCGACGGACAGAAGGAAACACCTACGAGCAGTACTTC
size: NA
D: NA
V: TRBV7-9
J: TRBJ2-7

CDR3: CASSSPRQAGLFF
DNA: TGTGCCAGCAGTTCCCCTCGACAGGCGGGGCTGTTTTTT
size: NA
D: NA
V: TRBV27
J: TRBJ1-4

CDR3: CSALSGGAWGETQYF
DNA: TGCAGTGCTCTTAGCGGGGGGGCTTGGGGGGAGACCCAGTACTTC
size: NA
D: TRBD2
V: TRBV20-1
J: TRBJ2-5

CDR3: CSAWEGGELFF
DNA: TGCAGCGCGTGGGAAGGCGGGGAGCTGTTTTTT
size: many
D: NA
V: TRBV29-1
J: TRBJ2-2

CDR3: CASRGTGGPQPQHF
DNA: TGTGCCAGCAGGGGGACCGGGGGTCCTCAGCCCCAGCATTTT
size: many
D: NA
V: TRBV28
J: TRBJ1-5

CDR3: CASSLGTGRGYEQYF
DNA: TGTGCCAGCAGCTTAGGGACAGGGAGGGGCTACGAGCAGTACTTC
size: many
D: NA
V: TRBV7-9
J: TRBJ2-7